A selection of T cell receptor beta chains follows, all from one sample in a study of T cells after posttransplantation cyclophosphamide. Clones were read by immunoSEQ multiplex PCR, and TCRdb kept only the in-frame ones, dropping some. The sample presents 41,000 or so clones, none singletons. The sequencing sample was made of PBMCs. The receptor source for this set is a man between 25 and 39 years old in good health and a related stem cell transplant donor. The CDR3 runs from the conserved cysteine through the conserved F or W. Fields, in order: J gene, clone size, V gene, D gene, CDR3 protein, CDR3 DNA. D genes are given only for firm matches. Clone size is stated in some rows and not others, as once, few, many or a class when expanded.

>TRBJ2-7|many|TRBV5-6|TRBD1
CASSLGQGAHEQYF
TGTGCCAGCAGCTTGGGACAGGGGGCCCACGAGCAGTACTTC
>TRBJ2-1|many|TRBV6-4|NA
CASSQGSANEQFF
TGTGCCAGCAGCCAGGGGAGTGCAAATGAGCAGTTCTTC
>TRBJ2-3|NA|TRBV6-1|TRBD2
CASSQTAGGADTQYF
TGTGCCAGCTCCCAAACGGCGGGGGGGGCAGATACGCAGTATTTT
>TRBJ1-6|NA|TRBV9|NA
CASSAQVNYNSPLHF
TGTGCCAGCAGCGCGCAGGTTAACTATAATTCACCCCTCCACTTT
>TRBJ2-7|many|TRBV5-1|TRBD1
CASKKDRGSYEQYF
TGCGCCAGCAAGAAGGACAGGGGTTCCTACGAGCAGTACTTC
>TRBJ2-5|many|TRBV6-2/TRBV6-3|NA
CASRQLETQYF
TGTGCCAGCAGACAATTAGAGACCCAGTACTTC
>TRBJ2-1|NA|TRBV6-5|NA
CASSSRSGYSYNEQFF
TGTGCCAGCAGTTCCAGAAGCGGATACTCCTACAATGAGCAGTTCTTC
>TRBJ2-1|many|TRBV5-4|NA
CASSLQRGLSDEQFF
TGTGCCAGCAGCTTACAGAGGGGACTTAGCGATGAGCAGTTCTTC
>TRBJ1-1|many|TRBV6-5|NA
CASTRQVTSEAFF
TGTGCCAGCACCCGACAAGTGACCTCTGAAGCTTTCTTT
>TRBJ2-7|few|TRBV28|NA
CASSLGRSYEQYF
TGTGCCAGCAGTTTAGGCAGATCCTACGAGCAGTACTTC